This T cell receptor beta chain comes out of a study of blood T cells in healthy people across ages. Then a second PCR, running roughly 6 to 12 cycles, was carried out with a sample-barcoded 5' primer and a J-beta primer mix. TCRdb used MiXCR to reprocess the 5' RACE reads, holding one entry per CDR3 protein. The data show about 670,000 distinct CDR3 sequences, approximately 52% seen once. The sample consisted of blood. This clonotype originated in an elderly woman in good health.

The CDR3 loop reads CASSSSPGLGSSSYEQYF. Written as DNA, the CDR3 is TGTGCCAGCAGTTCTTCTCCGGGACTAGGATCCTCCTCCTACGAGCAGTACTTC. The chain recombines TRBV28 with TRBJ2-7; TRBD2 matches at 8 bases. J lost 0 bases, V lost 4 bases, and 14 bases had no gene match. Germline V gives CDR1 MDHEN, CDR2 SYDVKM. The CDR3 extends over 18 amino acids.